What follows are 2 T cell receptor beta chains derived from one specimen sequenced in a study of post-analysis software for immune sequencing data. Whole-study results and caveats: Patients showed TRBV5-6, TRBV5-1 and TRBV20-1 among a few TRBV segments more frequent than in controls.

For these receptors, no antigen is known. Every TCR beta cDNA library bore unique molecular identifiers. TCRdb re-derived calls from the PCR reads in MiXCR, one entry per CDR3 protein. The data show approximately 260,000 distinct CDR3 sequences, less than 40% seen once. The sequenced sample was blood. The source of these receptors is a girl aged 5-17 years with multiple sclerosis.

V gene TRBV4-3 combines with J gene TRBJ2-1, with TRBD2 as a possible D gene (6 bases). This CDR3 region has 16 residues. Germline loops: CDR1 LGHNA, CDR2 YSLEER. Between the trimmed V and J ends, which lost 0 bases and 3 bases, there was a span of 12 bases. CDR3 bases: TGCGCCAGCAGCCAAGATTATGCGGGAAGCTACAATGAGCAGTTCTTC. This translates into CASSQDYAGSYNEQFF.

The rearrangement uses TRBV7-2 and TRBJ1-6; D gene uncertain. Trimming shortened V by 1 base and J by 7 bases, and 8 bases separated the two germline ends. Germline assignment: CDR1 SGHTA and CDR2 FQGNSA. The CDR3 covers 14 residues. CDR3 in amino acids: CASSLEAGNSPLHF. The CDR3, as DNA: TGTGCCAGCAGCTTAGAGGCCGGAAATTCACCCCTCCACTTT.